Below are 30 T cell receptor beta chains sequenced from a single sample in a study of blood T cell repertoires in COVID-19. Method: immunoSEQ multiplex PCR; TCRdb's copy keeps in-frame clones and lacks some. The data hold under 250,000 clones, with approximately 90% observed a single time. Source material: peripheral blood. The receptor source for this set is a man in his sixties with COVID-19, enrolled during active disease.

V usage is TRBV6-2 or TRBV6-3 and J usage is TRBJ1-2; D may be TRBD1 (6 bases). There are 15 residues in the CDR3. CDR1 is MNHEY and CDR2 is SVGEGT in the germline V gene. The V end was cut by 4 bases, the J end by 0 bases, with 12 bases between. The CDR3 region is CASSSRTVSNYGYTF. CDR3 coding DNA: TGTGCCAGCAGTTCCAGGACAGTTTCTAACTATGGCTACACCTTC.

V usage is TRBV6-4 and J usage is TRBJ2-1; tentative D call: TRBD2 (6 bases). The CDR3 consists of 15 residues. Trimming pared 5 bases from V and 3 bases from J, leaving 14 bases between. Germline V gene sequence: CDR1 MRHNA, CDR2 SNTAGT. This chain's CDR3 is CASSRDWRGYNEQFF. For the CDR3, the DNA is TGTGCCAGCAGTCGGGACTGGCGGGGCTACAATGAGCAGTTCTTC.

This chain links TRBV6-5 with TRBJ1-1, with D possibly matching TRBD1 (5 bases). Germline loops: CDR1 MNHEY, CDR2 SVGAGI. V was pared by 2 bases and J by 5 bases, with 18 bases between. There are 16 residues in the CDR3. The CDR3: CASSYGLGRVWTEAFF. As DNA, the CDR3 is TGTGCCAGCAGTTACGGTCTCGGCAGGGTTTGGACTGAAGCTTTCTTT.

This sequence joins TRBV2 and TRBJ2-1; maybe TRBD1 (8 bases). Germline V gene lookup returns CDR1 SNHLY and CDR2 FYNNEI. The CDR3 has 14 amino acids. V gave up 4 bases and J gave up 6 bases, with 13 bases separating them. The CDR3 nucleotides are TGTGCCAGCAGTGTTAACAGGGGGGGCAATGAGCAGTTCTTC. Protein sequence: CASSVNRGGNEQFF.

This chain connects TRBV28 to TRBJ2-2, with 9 bases fitting TRBD1. In germline, CDR1 is MDHEN, CDR2 SYDVKM. With V trimmed by 8 bases and J by 3 bases, 4 bases remained unmatched. The CDR3 has 14 residues. The CDR3 bases are TGTGCCAGCCGCACAGGGGGCGACACCGGGGAGCTGTTTTTT. Protein: CASRTGGDTGELFF.

The chain links TRBV7-3 to TRBJ2-1; 9 nucleotides align to TRBD1. The CDR3 runs to 15 residues. Germline V gene lookup returns CDR1 SGHTA and CDR2 FQGTGA. V lost 6 bases to trimming and J lost 7 bases; unmatched junction nucleotides: 10. CDR3 sequence: CASSEQGAAPNEQFF. The CDR3 DNA reads TGTGCCAGCAGTGAACAGGGGGCAGCGCCTAATGAGCAGTTCTTC.

The chain links TRBV19 to TRBJ2-1, with 8 bases aligning to TRBD2. Per the germline V gene, CDR1 is LNHDA and CDR2 is SQIVND (reference sequence). The J segment lost 2 bases and the V segment lost 9 bases, leaving 6 bases of the junction unmatched. The CDR3 has 14 amino acids. In DNA form, the CDR3 reads TGTGCCAGCCAAGCGGGAGTACCCTACAATGAGCAGTTCTTC. This codes for CASQAGVPYNEQFF. The full variable domain, in which reference TRBV19 and TRBJ2-1 provide the parts outside the CDR3, is DGGITQSPKYLFRKEGQNVTLSCEQNLNHDAMYWYRQDPGQGLRLIYYSQIVNDFQKGDIAEGYSVSREKKESFPLTVTSAQKNPTAFYLCASQAGVPYNEQFFGPGTRLTVL.

The chain has TRBV5-1 and TRBJ1-6, with TRBD1 identical over 9 bases. The V gene's germline CDR1 is SGHRS and CDR2 YFSETQ. V was pared by 4 bases and J by 8 bases, with 7 bases of the junction left unmatched. This CDR3 is built from 15 residues. CDR3 region: CASSPTGGRDSPLHF. In nucleotides, the CDR3 is TGCGCCAGCAGCCCGACAGGGGGAAGGGATTCACCCCTCCACTTT.

The rearrangement joins TRBV11-2 to TRBJ1-2; D uncertain. CDR1 is SGHAT, CDR2 FQNNGV, per germline. The CDR3 contains 14 residues. Trimming removed 5 bases from V and 4 bases from J, with 14 bases in between. CDR3 loop: CASSQKSGGYGYTF. The CDR3 DNA reads TGTGCCAGCAGCCAGAAGTCCGGAGGCTATGGCTACACCTTC.

V is TRBV6-5 and J is TRBJ1-6, with D unresolved. This CDR3 has 16 amino acids. V was pared by 0 bases and J by 7 bases, with 13 bases between. The germline gives CDR1 MNHEY, CDR2 SVGAGI. The DNA for the CDR3 is TGTGCCAGCAGTTACTCCGTATACAGACAAAATTCACCCCTCCACTTT. Encoded protein: CASSYSVYRQNSPLHF.

V is TRBV25-1 and J is TRBJ1-2, with 9 bases identical to TRBD1. Germline V gives CDR1 MGHDK, CDR2 SYGVNS. The CDR3 runs 15 residues. The trim removed 3 bases at V and 8 bases at J, leaving 10 bases unmatched. CDR3 residues: CASSDLAGTGRGYTF. The CDR3 nucleotides are TGTGCCAGCAGTGACCTGGCCGGGACAGGGAGAGGCTACACCTTC.

CDR3 nucleotide sequence: TGTGCCAGCAGTTTAGCGGGAGGGACCTACGAGCAGTACTTC. It yields the protein CASSLAGGTYEQYF. The chain uses TRBV28 and TRBJ2-7, with 9 bases that match TRBD2. V lost 2 bases, J lost 2 bases, and 1 base stayed unmatched. This CDR3 has 14 amino acids. Germline V CDR1 and CDR2: MDHEN, SYDVKM.

J is TRBJ2-2 and V is TRBV28, with D tentatively TRBD2 (5 bases). V was pared by 3 bases and J by 6 bases, with 5 bases between. The germline CDR1 and CDR2 sequences are MDHEN and SYDVKM. The CDR3 is made up of 12 amino acids. CDR3 amino acids: CASSLRAGELFF. In nucleotides, the CDR3 is TGTGCCAGCAGTTTGAGGGCCGGGGAGCTGTTTTTT.

This chain connects TRBV9 to TRBJ1-4; weak D call: TRBD1 (6 bases). The CDR3 contains 15 residues. The germline CDR1 and CDR2 sequences are SGDLS and YYNGEE. Trimming removed 3 bases at V and 5 bases at J, with 14 bases between. This chain's CDR3 is CASSANTGQNEKLFF. The DNA for the CDR3 is TGTGCCAGCAGCGCGAACACCGGACAGAATGAAAAACTGTTTTTT. The variable domain in full, completed from reference TRBV9 and TRBJ1-4, reads DSGVTQTPKHLITATGQRVTLRCSPRSGDLSVYWYQQSLDQGLQFLIQYYNGEERAKGNILERFSAQQFPDLHSELNLSSLELGDSALYFCASSANTGQNEKLFFGSGTQLSVL.

This rearrangement joins TRBV5-6 to TRBJ1-2; TRBD1 aligns across 8 bases. The ends lost 3 bases at V and 4 bases at J; junction bases unmatched: 14. This CDR3 region has 17 residues. CDR1 is SGHDT, CDR2 YYEEEE, per germline. The CDR3 loop reads CASSSFRGRSGLYGYTF. The CDR3 coding sequence is TGTGCCAGCAGCTCATTCAGGGGGCGATCCGGGCTCTATGGCTACACCTTC.

The chain employs TRBV5-1 and TRBJ1-2; unclear D gene. This CDR3 contains 16 residues. Germline V gene lookup returns CDR1 SGHRS and CDR2 YFSETQ. Trimming removed 2 bases from V and 3 bases from J, with 17 bases in between. The CDR3 protein is CASSFRGRGRDYGYTF. In nucleotides, the CDR3 is TGCGCCAGCAGCTTTCGGGGTCGTGGCAGAGACTATGGCTACACCTTC.

With regard to this clone: Other DNA sequences in the sample encode the same CDR3. V gene TRBV9 combines with J gene TRBJ1-2; D possibly corresponds to TRBD1 (6 bases). The V end was cut by 3 bases, the J end by 0 bases, with 9 bases between. This CDR3 region has 14 residues. Germline lookup yields CDR1 SGDLS and CDR2 YYNGEE. CDR3 DNA: TGTGCCAGCAGCGAGACAGGATCTAACTATGGCTACACCTTC. Its translation: CASSETGSNYGYTF.

The chain has TRBV4-2 and TRBJ2-3; 9 bases are shared with TRBD2. Germline CDR1 and CDR2: LGHNA and YNFKEQ. This CDR3 is 16 amino acids long. The J segment lost 1 base and the V segment lost 1 base, leaving 3 bases of the junction unmatched. DNA for the CDR3: TGTGCCAGCAGCCAAGGACTAGCGGAGGGCACAGATACGCAGTATTTT. This encodes CASSQGLAEGTDTQYF.

The gene calls are TRBV3-1 (or the pseudogene TRBV3-2) and TRBJ1-6; 8 positions agree with TRBD1. CDR3 length: 15 residues. Unmatched junction bases numbered 4, after V lost 5 bases and J lost 4 bases. Germline V gives CDR1 LGHDT, CDR2 YNNKEL (reference sequence). The CDR3 nucleotides read TGTGCCAGCAGCAGAAGGACAGGGTATAATTCACCCCTCCACTTT. This encodes CASSRRTGYNSPLHF.

This clone appeared a few times. This rearrangement joins TRBV7-2 to TRBJ2-7, with 9 nucleotides matching TRBD2. Germline CDR1 SGHTA, CDR2 FQGNSA. Unmatched junction bases numbered 11, after V lost 0 bases and J lost 5 bases. The CDR3 has 17 amino acids. In DNA form, the CDR3 reads TGTGCCAGCAGCTTAGCCCCTAGCGGGAACTCCTGGAACGAGCAGTACTTC. Protein: CASSLAPSGNSWNEQYF. Looking up the rest from reference TRBV7-2 and TRBJ2-7 gives the full variable domain: GAGVSQSPSNKVTEKGKDVELRCDPISGHTALYWYRQSLGQGLEFLIYFQGNSAPDKSGLPSDRFSAERTGGSVSTLTIQRTQQEDSAVYLCASSLAPSGNSWNEQYFGPGTRLTVT.

This chain connects TRBV25-1 to TRBJ2-7; 10 nucleotides agree with TRBD2. Trimming took 8 bases from V and 6 from J; bases not matched to a gene: 7. From germline, CDR1 is MGHDK and CDR2 SYGVNS. This CDR3 is built from 13 residues. CDR3 loop: CASGQVAGGEQYF. The CDR3 DNA reads as TGTGCCAGCGGGCAAGTAGCGGGAGGCGAGCAGTACTTC.

The V and J genes are TRBV30 and TRBJ2-5; 10 nucleotides agree with TRBD2. Germline V CDR1 and CDR2: GTSNPN, SVGIG (reference sequence). With V trimmed by 3 bases and J by 7 bases, 11 bases remained unmatched. This CDR3 spans 15 amino acids. The CDR3 protein is CAWSPWAAGGRTQYF. The CDR3 region has the DNA TGTGCCTGGAGCCCTTGGGCAGCGGGGGGGCGGACCCAGTACTTC.

The rearrangement links TRBV7-3 to TRBJ2-2; 7 nucleotides line up with TRBD2. J was trimmed by 4 bases and V by 5 bases; bases with no gene match: 7. The CDR3 totals 15 residues. The V gene's germline CDR1 is SGHTA and CDR2 FQGTGA. CDR3 amino acids: CASSRQGGITGELFF. DNA of the CDR3: TGTGCCAGCAGCAGGCAGGGAGGGATCACCGGGGAGCTGTTTTTT.

This rearrangement joins TRBV19 to TRBJ2-1; D perhaps matches TRBD1 (6 bases). Germline assignment: CDR1 LNHDA and CDR2 SQIVND (reference sequence). V gave up 3 bases and J gave up 13 bases, with 16 bases separating them. The CDR3 is made up of 13 amino acids. CDR3 amino acids: CASSIMIGTLQFF. Written as DNA, the CDR3 is TGTGCCAGTAGTATTATGATCGGGACACTTCAGTTCTTC.

The genes are TRBV6-2 or TRBV6-3 and TRBJ2-1, with 12 bases fitting TRBD2. The CDR3 consists of 14 residues. After removal of 5 bases from V and 15 bases from J, the junction contained 11 bases not matched to a gene. Germline V gene data show CDR1 as MNHEY and CDR2 as SVGEGT. CDR3 in DNA: TGTGCCAGCAGTCTGGGCTGGACTAGCGGGAAGGTGTTCTTC. Amino acid sequence: CASSLGWTSGKVFF.

The rearrangement links TRBV9 to TRBJ2-2, with 10 bases lining up with TRBD2. In germline, CDR1 is SGDLS, CDR2 YYNGEE. V dropped 3 bases and J dropped 5; count of bases not matched to a gene: 10. This CDR3 is built from 17 residues. The CDR3 nucleotides are TGTGCCAGCAGCGCGGGAGCGGGGGGGTTAGGTACCGGGGAGCTGTTTTTT. Its protein product is CASSAGAGGLGTGELFF.

The chain is built from TRBV30 and TRBJ1-4; 10 nucleotides match TRBD1. Germline loops: CDR1 GTSNPN, CDR2 SVGIG (reference sequence). CDR3 length equals 16 residues. V shed 0 bases and J 0 bases; nucleotides not matched to a gene: 1. The CDR3 DNA sequence: TGTGCCTGGAGTGTTGGACAGGGGGCAACTAATGAAAAACTGTTTTTT. This translates into CAWSVGQGATNEKLFF.

The rearrangement joins TRBV18 to TRBJ2-7; TRBD1 agrees at 7 bases. Germline values: CDR1 KGHSH, CDR2 LQKENI. The CDR3 is made up of 14 amino acids. V lost 5 bases to trimming and J lost 2 bases; unmatched junction nucleotides: 6. Here the CDR3 reads CASSNKTGPYEQYF. The CDR3 bases are TGTGCCAGCTCAAACAAGACAGGGCCCTACGAGCAGTACTTC.

Only a few counts were recorded for this clone. The chain joins TRBV29-1 to TRBJ1-5; TRBD1 is a possible D gene (5 bases). CDR3 length: 13 amino acids. V lost 6 bases and J 3 bases, leaving 12 bases between the germline ends. The germline gives CDR1 SQVTM, CDR2 ANQGSEA. The CDR3 protein is CSVQDSNNQPQHF. DNA for the CDR3: TGCAGCGTCCAAGACAGCAACAATCAGCCCCAGCATTTT.

The J gene is TRBJ2-1, the V gene TRBV5-1, with 10 nucleotides matching TRBD2. This CDR3 is 17 amino acids long. Germline V gene sequence: CDR1 SGHRS, CDR2 YFSETQ. Trimming took 0 bases from V and 2 from J; bases not matched to a gene: 5. CDR3 loop: CASSLGLLAGAYNEQFF. The CDR3 bases are TGCGCCAGCAGCTTGGGGTTGCTAGCGGGGGCCTACAATGAGCAGTTCTTC.